This T cell receptor beta chain was captured by sequencing in a study of cytomegalovirus exposure and HLA in healthy donors. 13 Jbeta primers and 60 Vbeta primers were used for the PCR. Some clones are missing from TCRdb's copy, which holds only in-frame ones; the method was immunoSEQ multiplex PCR. Of under 150,000 clones listed, roughly three quarters are singletons. Germline V gene lookup returns CDR1 SGHAT and CDR2 FQNNGV. V lost 5 bases and J 6 bases, leaving 19 bases between the germline ends. The CDR3 is 15 amino acids. The chain carries TRBV11-2 and TRBJ1-2, with D unresolved. The clonotype was recovered from a woman aged 40 to 50 in good health and CMV-seropositive. The sample was PBMCs. The chain's CDR3 is CASSRWSAGEDGYTF. DNA of the CDR3: TGTGCCAGCAGCCGTTGGTCTGCCGGGGAGGATGGCTACACCTTC.